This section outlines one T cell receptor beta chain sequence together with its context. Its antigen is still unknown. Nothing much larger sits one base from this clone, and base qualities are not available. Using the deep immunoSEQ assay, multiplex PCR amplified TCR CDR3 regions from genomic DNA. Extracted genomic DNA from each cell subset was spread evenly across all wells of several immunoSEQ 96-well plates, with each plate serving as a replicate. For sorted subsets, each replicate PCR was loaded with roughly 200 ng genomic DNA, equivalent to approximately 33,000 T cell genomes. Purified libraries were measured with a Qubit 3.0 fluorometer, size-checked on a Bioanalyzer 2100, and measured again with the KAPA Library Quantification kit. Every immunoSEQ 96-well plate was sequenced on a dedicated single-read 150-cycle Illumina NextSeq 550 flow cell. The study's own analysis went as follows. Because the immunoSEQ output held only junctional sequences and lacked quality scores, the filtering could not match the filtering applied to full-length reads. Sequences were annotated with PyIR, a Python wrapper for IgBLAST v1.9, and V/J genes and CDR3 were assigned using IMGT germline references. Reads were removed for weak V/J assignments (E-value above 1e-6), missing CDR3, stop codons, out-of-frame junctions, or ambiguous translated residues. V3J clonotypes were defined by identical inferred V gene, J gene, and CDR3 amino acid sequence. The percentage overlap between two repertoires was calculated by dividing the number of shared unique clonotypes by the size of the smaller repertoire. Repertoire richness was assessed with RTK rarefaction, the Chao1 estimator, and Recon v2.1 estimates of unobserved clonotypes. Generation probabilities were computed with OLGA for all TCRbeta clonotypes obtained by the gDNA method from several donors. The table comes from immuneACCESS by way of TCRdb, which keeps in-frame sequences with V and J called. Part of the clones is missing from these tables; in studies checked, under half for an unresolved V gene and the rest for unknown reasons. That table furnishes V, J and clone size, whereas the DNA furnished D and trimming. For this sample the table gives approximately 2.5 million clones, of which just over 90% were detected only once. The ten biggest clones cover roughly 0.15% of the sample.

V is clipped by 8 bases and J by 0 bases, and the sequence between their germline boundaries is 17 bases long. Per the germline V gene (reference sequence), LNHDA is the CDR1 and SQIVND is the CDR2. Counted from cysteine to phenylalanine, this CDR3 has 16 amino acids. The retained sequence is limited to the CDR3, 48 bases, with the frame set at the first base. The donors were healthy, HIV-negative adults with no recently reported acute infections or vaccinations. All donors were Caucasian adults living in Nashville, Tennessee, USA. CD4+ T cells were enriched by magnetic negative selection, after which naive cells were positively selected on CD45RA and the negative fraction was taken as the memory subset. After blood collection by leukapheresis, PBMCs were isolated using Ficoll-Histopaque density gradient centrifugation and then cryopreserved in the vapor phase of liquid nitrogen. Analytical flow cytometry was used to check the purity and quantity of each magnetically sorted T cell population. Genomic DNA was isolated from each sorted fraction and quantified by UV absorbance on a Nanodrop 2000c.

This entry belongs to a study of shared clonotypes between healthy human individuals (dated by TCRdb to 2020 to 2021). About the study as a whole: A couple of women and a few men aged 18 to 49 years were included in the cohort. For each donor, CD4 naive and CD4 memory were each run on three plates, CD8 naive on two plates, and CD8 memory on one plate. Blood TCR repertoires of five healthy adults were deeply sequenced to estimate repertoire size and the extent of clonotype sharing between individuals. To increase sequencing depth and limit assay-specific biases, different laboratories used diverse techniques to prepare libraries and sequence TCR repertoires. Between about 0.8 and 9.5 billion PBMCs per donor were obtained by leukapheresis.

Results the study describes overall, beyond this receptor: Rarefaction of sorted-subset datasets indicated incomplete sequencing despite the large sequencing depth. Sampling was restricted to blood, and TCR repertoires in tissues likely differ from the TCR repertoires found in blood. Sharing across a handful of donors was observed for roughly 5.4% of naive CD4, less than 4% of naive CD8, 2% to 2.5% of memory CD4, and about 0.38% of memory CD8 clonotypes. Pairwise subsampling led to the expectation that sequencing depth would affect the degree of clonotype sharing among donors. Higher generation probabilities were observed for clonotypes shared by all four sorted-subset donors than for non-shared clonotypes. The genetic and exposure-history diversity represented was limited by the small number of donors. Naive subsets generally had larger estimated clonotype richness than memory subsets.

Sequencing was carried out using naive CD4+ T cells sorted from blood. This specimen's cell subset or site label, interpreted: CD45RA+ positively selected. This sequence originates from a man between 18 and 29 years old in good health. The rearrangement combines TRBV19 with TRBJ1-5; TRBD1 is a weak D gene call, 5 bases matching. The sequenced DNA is TGTGCCAGTGGAGGTCTGGGGGTTTATAGCAATCAGCCCCAGCATTTT. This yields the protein CASGGLGVYSNQPQHF.